Presented here are 17 T cell receptor beta chains from one specimen sequenced in a study of human T cells and chemical hapten exposure. TCRdb redid the calling of the RACE reads with MiXCR, one entry per CDR3 protein. In the table there are 62,000 or so distinct CDR3 sequences, 10% to 11% of which are singletons. Time point specified: pre-sensitization, week 0. The treatment denotes: therapeutic diphenylcyclopropenone sensitization with weekly scalp DPC. The material sequenced was whole blood, taken in connection with sensitization to the hapten diphenylcyclopropenone (DPC). The receptors stem from a woman aged 50 to 60 with alopecia areata. Some clones in this sample may be carry-over from other donors' samples.

The chain carries TRBV11-2 and TRBJ2-5; TRBD1 matches 7 bases. This CDR3 is built from 16 residues. The germline V gene encodes CDR1 SGHAT and CDR2 FQNNGV. V lost 0 bases, J lost 3 bases, and 7 bases stayed unmatched. CDR3: CASSLDLSGTEETQYF. DNA for the CDR3: TGTGCCAGCAGCTTAGATCTATCCGGGACAGAAGAGACCCAGTACTTC.

This clonotype was recorded at least ten times. The rearrangement joins TRBV6-2 or TRBV6-3 to TRBJ1-1, with a weak D call TRBD1 (6 bases). V lost 4 bases to trimming and J lost 3 bases, with 9 bases between them. CDR1 MNHEY and CDR2 SVGEGT come from the germline V gene. The CDR3 contains 13 residues. Here the CDR3 reads CASSSGVYTEAFF. The CDR3 DNA is TGTGCCAGCAGTTCAGGGGTCTACACTGAAGCTTTCTTT.

This clonotype was found a few times. V gene TRBV6-2 or TRBV6-3 combines with J gene TRBJ2-7; possibly TRBD2 for D (5 bases). Trimming removed 4 bases from V and 5 bases from J, with 15 bases in between. The germline V gene has CDR1 MNHEY and CDR2 SVGEGT. The length of the CDR3 is 14 residues. The CDR3: CASSFGLPLDEQYF. The DNA of the CDR3 is TGTGCCAGCAGTTTCGGACTCCCTTTAGACGAGCAGTACTTC.

There are a few counts of this clonotype. This chain links TRBV5-1 with TRBJ2-7; tentative D call: TRBD1 (5 bases). Trimming took off 8 bases at V and 1 base at J, with 19 bases between the two ends. CDR1 and CDR2 (germline): SGHRS, YFSETQ. CDR3 length equals 15 residues. CDR3 sequence (DNA): TGCGCCAGTCAAGCTTGGCGCCAGGGATCCTACGAGCAGTACTTC. Translation: CASQAWRQGSYEQYF.

In its sample, this clonotype was seen a few times. The genes are TRBV9 and TRBJ2-3; possibly TRBD2 for D (5 bases). The ends were cut back, 0 bases at V and 8 bases at J, with 19 bases in the middle. The CDR3 sequence is 16 residues long. The V gene's germline CDR1 is SGDLS and CDR2 YYNGEE. CDR3 DNA sequence: TGTGCCAGCAGCGTAGGGACTGGGCCAGGAGTGGGTACGCAGTATTTT. It codes for CASSVGTGPGVGTQYF.

With respect to this clonotype: Germline and junction disagree at one end, which may indicate a read error. This sequence joins TRBV3-1 and TRBJ1-1; D unresolved. Germline lookup yields CDR1 LGHDT and CDR2 YNNKEL (reference sequence). The CDR3 spans 14 residues. The CDR3 protein is CASSQSSGNSEAFF. DNA of the CDR3: TGTGCCAGCAGCCAAAGTTCCGGCAACAGTGAAGCTTTCTTT.

This clonotype was seen more than once but under ten times. The rearrangement links TRBV9 to TRBJ1-2, with 8 nucleotides matching TRBD1. The CDR3 length is 12 residues. Germline V CDR1 and CDR2: SGDLS, YYNGEE. Unmatched junction bases numbered 6, after V lost 6 bases and J lost 8 bases. In DNA form, the CDR3 reads TGTGCCAGCAACCGGGACAGGTCGGGCTACACCTTC. Translation gives CASNRDRSGYTF.

This clonotype has more than one count but fewer than ten. The chain carries TRBV6-2 or TRBV6-3 and TRBJ2-3; TRBD2 matches at 11 bases. Germline-derived CDR1 and CDR2 are MNHEY and SVGEGT. Trimming at V came to 5 bases and at J to 4 bases, leaving 5 bases not matched to a gene. The CDR3 is 15 amino acids. In DNA form, the CDR3 reads TGTGCCAGCAGTCAACTAGCGGGAGTAGCAGATACGCAGTATTTT. Translated: CASSQLAGVADTQYF.

This clonotype was observed a few times. This sequence joins TRBV7-2 and TRBJ2-7; 8 nucleotides align to TRBD1. The V and J ends lost 5 bases and 4 bases, in that order; junction bases with no gene match: 4. Germline V lookup: CDR1 SGHTA, CDR2 FQGNSA. This CDR3 spans 13 amino acids. CDR3 region: CASSKNRGYEQYF. CDR3 in DNA: TGTGCCAGCAGCAAGAACAGGGGGTACGAGCAGTACTTC.

The chain recombines TRBV29-1 with TRBJ2-5, with 10 bases matching TRBD2. The CDR3 covers 15 residues. In germline, CDR1 is SQVTM, CDR2 ANQGSEA. This chain's CDR3 is CSTKSGRASIETQYF. CDR3 bases: TGCTCCACTAAAAGCGGGAGGGCCTCAATAGAGACCCAGTACTTC. Drawing the rest from reference TRBV29-1 and TRBJ2-5, the complete variable domain is SAVISQKPSRDICQRGTSLTIQCQVDSQVTMMFWYRQQPGQSLTLIATANQGSEATYESGFVIDKFPISRPNLTFSTLTVSNMSPEDSSIYLCSTKSGRASIETQYFGPGTRLLVL.

The rearrangement joins TRBV9 to TRBJ1-4; possible D gene TRBD1, 5 bases. The CDR3 is made up of 16 amino acids. Per germline, CDR1 SGDLS and CDR2 YYNGEE. V was shortened by 4 bases and J by 8 bases, with 21 bases between the two germline ends. Here the CDR3 DNA reads TGTGCCAGCAGCCCAACCAAGTGGGGCAGGGAGGAAAAACTGTTTTTT. As protein: CASSPTKWGREEKLFF. Looking up the rest from reference TRBV9 and TRBJ1-4 gives the full variable domain: DSGVTQTPKHLITATGQRVTLRCSPRSGDLSVYWYQQSLDQGLQFLIQYYNGEERAKGNILERFSAQQFPDLHSELNLSSLELGDSALYFCASSPTKWGREEKLFFGSGTQLSVL.

In this sample, this clonotype turned up a few times. This chain's CDR3 is CASSLDRSISYGYTF. The CDR3, as DNA: TGTGCCAGCAGCTTGGATCGATCTATTTCCTATGGCTACACCTTC. The J gene is TRBJ1-2, the V gene TRBV5-8; D call uncertain. CDR1 and CDR2 (germline): SGHTS, YDEGEE. The length of the CDR3 is 15 residues. V was cut by 0 bases and J by 4 bases, with 13 bases left in between.

The V and J genes are TRBV15 and TRBJ1-5; D uncertain. This CDR3 has 14 residues. The germline V and J ends were trimmed by 0 bases and 1 base, with 4 bases remaining between them. Germline V gene lookup returns CDR1 LNHNV and CDR2 YYDKDF (reference sequence). CDR3 protein: CATSRDSSNQPQHF. The CDR3 DNA reads as TGTGCCACCAGCAGAGATTCGAGCAATCAGCCCCAGCATTTT.

Only a few counts were recorded for this clonotype. This rearrangement joins TRBV20-1 to TRBJ1-2; 12 nucleotides align to TRBD1. The CDR3 has 14 residues. CDR1 is DFQATT, CDR2 SNEGSKA, per germline (reference sequence). V dropped 1 base and J dropped 7; count of bases not matched to a gene: 4. Written as DNA, the CDR3 is TGCAGTGCTAGAGTAGGGACAGGGGGCGTTGGCTACACCTTC. Translating gives CSARVGTGGVGYTF.

This clonotype was recorded many times. This chain links TRBV7-2 with TRBJ1-5, with D maybe TRBD1 (5 bases). The ends were cut back, 2 bases at V and 5 bases at J, with 16 bases in the middle. The V gene's germline CDR1 is SGHTA and CDR2 FQGNSA. The CDR3 spans 16 residues. CDR3 loop: CASSLRPGRRDQPQHF. CDR3 nucleotides: TGTGCCAGCAGCTTACGGCCGGGGCGCAGGGATCAGCCCCAGCATTTT.

V gene TRBV28 combines with J gene TRBJ1-4; D perhaps matches TRBD1 (6 bases). V was clipped by 6 bases and J by 10 bases, with 12 bases between them. The CDR3 runs to 12 residues. CDR1 is MDHEN, CDR2 SYDVKM, per germline. Here the CDR3 reads CASSSGQRKLFF. In nucleotides, the CDR3 is TGTGCCAGCAGCTCCGGACAGAGAAAACTGTTTTTT.

Worth noting for this clonotype: This may be a read error: a much more frequent sequence differs by one nucleotide. As the CDR3 is not closed by the conserved phenylalanine or tryptophan, this likely results from a read error. The V and J genes are TRBV19 and TRBJ2-3; D gene unclear. This CDR3 is 15 amino acids long. V dropped 3 bases and J dropped 1 base, with 11 bases sitting between them. Germline CDR1 and CDR2: LNHDA and SQIVND (reference sequence). The CDR3 spells CASSIRQAGTDTQYI. CDR3 bases: TGTGCCAGTAGTATCAGGCAGGCAGGCACAGATACGCAGTATATT.